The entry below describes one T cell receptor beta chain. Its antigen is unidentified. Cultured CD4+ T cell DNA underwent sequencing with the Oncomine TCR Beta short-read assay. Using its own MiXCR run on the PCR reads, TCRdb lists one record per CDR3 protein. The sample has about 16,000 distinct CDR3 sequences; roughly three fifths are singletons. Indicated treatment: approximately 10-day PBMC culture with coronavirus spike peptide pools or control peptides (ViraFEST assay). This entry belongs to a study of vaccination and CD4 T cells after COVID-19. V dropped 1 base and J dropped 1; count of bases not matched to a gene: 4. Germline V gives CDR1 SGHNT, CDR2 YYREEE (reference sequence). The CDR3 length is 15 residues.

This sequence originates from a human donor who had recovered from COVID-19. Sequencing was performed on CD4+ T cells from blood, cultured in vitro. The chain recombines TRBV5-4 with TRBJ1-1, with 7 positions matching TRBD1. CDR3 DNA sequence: TGTGCCAGCAGCTTGAACAGGGGACAGAACACTGAAGCTTTCTTT. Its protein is CASSLNRGQNTEAFF.